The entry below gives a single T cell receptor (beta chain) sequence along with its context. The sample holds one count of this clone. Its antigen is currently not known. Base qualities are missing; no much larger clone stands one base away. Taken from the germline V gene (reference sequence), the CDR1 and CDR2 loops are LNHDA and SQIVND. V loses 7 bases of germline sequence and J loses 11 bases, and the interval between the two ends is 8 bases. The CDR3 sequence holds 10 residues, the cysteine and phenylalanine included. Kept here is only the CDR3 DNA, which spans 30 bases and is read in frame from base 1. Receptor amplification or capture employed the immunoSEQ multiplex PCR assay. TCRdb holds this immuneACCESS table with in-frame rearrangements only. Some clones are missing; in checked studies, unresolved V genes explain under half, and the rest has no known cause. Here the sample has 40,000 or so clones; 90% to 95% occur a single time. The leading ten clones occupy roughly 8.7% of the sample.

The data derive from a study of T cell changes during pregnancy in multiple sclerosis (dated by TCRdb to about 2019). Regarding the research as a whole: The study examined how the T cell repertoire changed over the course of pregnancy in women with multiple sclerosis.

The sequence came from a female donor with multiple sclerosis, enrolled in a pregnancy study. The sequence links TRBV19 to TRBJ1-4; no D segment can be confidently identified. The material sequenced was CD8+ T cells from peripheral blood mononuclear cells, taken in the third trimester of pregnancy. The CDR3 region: CASITLKLFF. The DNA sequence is TGTGCCAGTATAACTCTCAAACTGTTTTTT.